Listed here is a single TCR beta chain. This entry belongs to a study of blood T cell repertoires in COVID-19. At the level of the study: The study drew acute and convalescent COVID-19 samples from the United States, Italy and Spain. Nucleic acid was either cDNA or gDNA, and it came from T cells, B-cell-depleted T cells, or PBMCs.

Methods used by the authors: Estimation of nucleated cell counts was performed using reference gene primer amplification. The table came from immunoSEQ multiplex PCR; TCRdb's copy has only in-frame clones and leaves some out. The DNA gave D and trimming, while V, J and clone size come from that table. Of some 140,000 clones detected, approximately 80% appear once; the ten largest clones hold approximately 30%. This clonotype originated in an older woman with acute or convalescent COVID-19. Input material: peripheral blood.

The CDR3 coding sequence is TGTGCCAGCAGAGACGACAGGGTGGGCACCGGGGAGCTGTTTTTT. It is translated as CASRDDRVGTGELFF. This chain joins TRBV5-8 and TRBJ2-2, with TRBD1 matching over 7 bases. This CDR3 region has 15 residues. V lost 5 bases and J lost 4; bases outside the gene matches: 8. CDR1 is SGHTS, CDR2 YDEGEE, per germline.